These T cell receptor beta chains were read from a single sample in a study of T cell responses to AZD1222 COVID-19 vaccine. Assay: immunoSEQ multiplex PCR; the TCRdb copy retains only in-frame clones and omits some. Among roughly 120,000 clones listed, approximately 90% were seen once. The source material was peripheral blood, sampled 28 days after the second AZD1222 dose. The receptors were sampled from an adult who received the AZD1222 COVID-19 vaccine. Each CDR3 is given with its conserved first and last residue. The D gene is left open where the match is weak. Not all rows give a size; the values are once, few, many and, for expanded clones, a class.

NA	NA	TRBV7-9	TRBJ1-1	TGTGCCAGCAGCGGGGACTCACCTGAAGCTTTCTTT	CASSGDSPEAFF
NA	NA	TRBV24-1	TRBJ1-5	TGTGCCACCAGTGGCGAACAGGGTTTTAGCAATCAGCCCCAGCATTTT	CATSGEQGFSNQPQHF
TRBD1	NA	TRBV4-1	TRBJ1-2	TGCGCCAGCAGCCAAGATCGACTCCTCGGGACAGGCTATGGCTACACCTTC	CASSQDRLLGTGYGYTF
NA	once	TRBV19	TRBJ2-1	TGTGCCAGTAGTACCTTTGCTGTCGACAATGAGCAGTTCTTC	CASSTFAVDNEQFF
TRBD2	NA	TRBV4-2	TRBJ2-3	TGTGCCAGCAGCGACCGACTAGCGGGAAGGAAAGATACGCAGTATTTT	CASSDRLAGRKDTQYF
TRBD1	NA	TRBV6-5	TRBJ2-5	TGTGCCAGCACCCAACAGGGGTCGGGGCAAGAGACCCAGTACTTC	CASTQQGSGQETQYF
NA	NA	TRBV4-1	TRBJ1-4	TGCGCCAGCAGCCAAGAAGGGACCCGGATTACAGATGAAAAACTGTTTTTT	CASSQEGTRITDEKLFF
NA	once	TRBV3-1/TRBV3-2	TRBJ1-2	TGTGCCAGCAGCCATGGCAGAAACTATGGCTACACCTTC	CASSHGRNYGYTF
NA	NA	TRBV3-1/TRBV3-2	TRBJ2-3	TGTGCCAGCAGCCAAAGAGATACGCAGTATTTT	CASSQRDTQYF
TRBD2	NA	TRBV27	TRBJ2-7	TGTGCCAGCAGCAATGTAAAAGCGGGGAATTACGAGCAGTACTTC	CASSNVKAGNYEQYF
NA	NA	TRBV3-1/TRBV3-2	TRBJ2-2	TGTGCCAGCAGCCACGGGTTTTTTAGGGGACGTTTGGGCATCGGGGAGCTGTTTTTT	CASSHGFFRGRLGIGELFF
TRBD1	NA	TRBV6-5	TRBJ1-3	TGTGCCAGCAGTCGCAGGGGGACTGGAAACACCATATATTTT	CASSRRGTGNTIYF
NA	NA	TRBV19	TRBJ2-1	TGTGCCAGTAGTACCCTTGGGAACAATGAGCAGTTCTTC	CASSTLGNNEQFF
NA	NA	TRBV11-2	TRBJ2-2	TGTGCCAGCGGGGGGACCTACACCGGGGAGCTGTTTTTT	CASGGTYTGELFF
NA	NA	TRBV21-1	TRBJ1-2	TGTGCCAGCAGCGGCCTGGGGGACTATGGCTACACCTTC	CASSGLGDYGYTF
NA	once	TRBV6-2/TRBV6-3	TRBJ1-5	TGTGCCAGCAGTTCCCTTCGGGTCCGATATCATCAGCCCCAGCATTTT	CASSSLRVRYHQPQHF
NA	few	TRBV29-1	TRBJ1-4	TGCAGCGTCCTTTACCGGGGTGAAAAACTGTTTTTT	CSVLYRGEKLFF
NA	NA	TRBV29-1	TRBJ2-1	TGCAGCGTTGAAGCCAGGGACGAGCAGTTCTTC	CSVEARDEQFF
NA	NA	TRBV7-8	TRBJ2-5	TGTGCCAGCAGCCGTAGTGGACCCTTGGAGACCCAGTACTTC	CASSRSGPLETQYF
TRBD1	NA	TRBV7-9	TRBJ1-6	TGTGCCAGCAGCCTAGCCGGGACAGGGAATTCACCCCTCCACTTT	CASSLAGTGNSPLHF
TRBD1	NA	TRBV7-9	TRBJ2-1	TGTGCCAGCAGCTTAGAAGGACAGGGGGCTCTTGAGCAGTTCTTC	CASSLEGQGALEQFF
NA	NA	TRBV15	TRBJ1-5	TGTGCCACCAGCAGGGACTTCCGGGAGCCCCAGCATTTT	CATSRDFREPQHF
NA	NA	TRBV18	TRBJ2-3	TGTGCCAGCTCACGGGCAGGGGGCACAGATACGCAGTATTTT	CASSRAGGTDTQYF
NA	NA	TRBV7-9	TRBJ2-1	TGTGCCAGCAGGGTGGGGTCCTACAATGAGCAGTTCTTC	CASRVGSYNEQFF
NA	NA	TRBV6-5	TRBJ1-1	TGTGCCAGCAGAGCCGGGACAACGAACACTGAAGCTTTCTTT	CASRAGTTNTEAFF
NA	NA	TRBV9	TRBJ2-7	TGTGCCAGCAGCGTAGAGGTTGGACCGGCCTACGAGCAGTACTTC	CASSVEVGPAYEQYF
TRBD2	NA	TRBV19	TRBJ2-3	TGTGCCAGCGGGCGGGCAGCGGGAGGGCCCCAAGATACGCAGTATTTT	CASGRAAGGPQDTQYF